The rows below give T cell receptor beta chains drawn from one sample of a study of T cells expressing NK-cell markers. TCRdb re-called the 5' RACE reads; one entry per CDR3 protein, DNA not given. Its table lists 440,000 or so distinct CDR3 sequences. Sequences were obtained from blood T cells: a sorted CD56 or NKG2C T cell subset, CD4+ or CD8+ T cells, or bulk PBMC T cells (not recorded which). These receptors were collected from a woman aged 18-69 years in good health. Each CDR3 is given with its conserved first and last residue.

cdr3_length j_call v_call cdr3_aa
15 TRBJ1-1 TRBV6-1 CASRARQPKNTEAFF
15 TRBJ2-1 TRBV23-1 CASSQSRGSGDEQFF
16 TRBJ2-3 TRBV6-5 CASSTPGLAGPDTQYF
15 TRBJ2-1 TRBV6-2/TRBV6-3 CASFGLAPRMDEQFF
15 TRBJ2-3 TRBV6-2/TRBV6-3 CASSYSVDSTDTQYF
12 TRBJ2-4 TRBV12-3/TRBV12-4 CASSTTRNIQYF
13 TRBJ2-3 TRBV18 CASSRAGGDTQYF
16 TRBJ1-5 TRBV5-1 CASSLAPESFNQPQHF
19 TRBJ2-5 TRBV7-2 CASSLVPIGAGGYQETQYF
13 TRBJ1-2 TRBV7-2 CASSRDREGGYTF
16 TRBJ2-3 TRBV28 CASSLSRKPSTDTQYF
12 TRBJ1-1 TRBV5-8 CASIYGNTEAFF
11 TRBJ2-1 TRBV20-1 CSAGVTSTKFF
17 TRBJ2-5 TRBV4-3 CASSQEGTGTLKETQYF
14 TRBJ1-6 TRBV27 CATRQGAYNSPLHF
15 TRBJ2-7 TRBV3-1 CASSPRGLGRGEQYF
18 TRBJ1-6 TRBV11-2 CASSSQGLGLSFNSPLHF
15 TRBJ2-3 TRBV6-1 CASGPSGRAGDTQYF
19 TRBJ2-7 TRBV27 CASSLRASGSSLGSYEQYF
20 TRBJ2-6 TRBV12-3/TRBV12-4 CASSFFITPGSGSGANVLTF
14 TRBJ2-5 TRBV12-3/TRBV12-4 CASSLSSGAETQYF
14 TRBJ1-4 TRBV6-1 CASLKQGAHEKLFF
16 TRBJ2-3 TRBV12-3/TRBV12-4 CASSLGLAGGGDTQYF
13 TRBJ2-3 TRBV29-1 CSVWGDSTDTQYF
13 TRBJ2-1 TRBV6-2/TRBV6-3 CASSPDVYNEQFF
15 TRBJ1-2 TRBV4-1 CASSQVPQGNYGYTF
14 TRBJ2-4 TRBV29-1 CSVEDRARWDIQYF
14 TRBJ2-1 TRBV7-3 CASGLAGDFHEQFF
14 TRBJ2-2 TRBV5-6 CASRTSGNTGELFF
14 TRBJ1-5 TRBV27 CASSLLQVGQPQHF
18 TRBJ2-1 TRBV19 CASSRTSGGRSSYNEQFF
18 TRBJ1-5 TRBV11-2 CASSSQPGGRTNNQPQHF
14 TRBJ2-5 TRBV12-3/TRBV12-4 CASSPGLASRTQYF
11 TRBJ1-2 TRBV30 CAWSVASGYTF
12 TRBJ1-1 TRBV6-2/TRBV6-3 CASSYSKGRAFF